These 27 T cell receptor beta chains originate from one sample sequenced in a study of cytomegalovirus exposure and HLA in healthy donors. The PCR was carried out with 60 Vbeta primers and 13 Jbeta primers. Profiled with immunoSEQ multiplex PCR; TCRdb holds only in-frame clones, not every one. The profile shows roughly 76,000 clones, 70% to 80% of them singletons. The material sequenced was PBMCs. Source of these receptors: a man aged 25 to 45 in good health and CMV-seronegative.

To note about this clone: One junction end does not reproduce the germline sequence, and a read error may be involved. This rearrangement joins TRBV28 to TRBJ2-1; D remains unclear. The CDR3 is 14 amino acids. The germline CDR1 and CDR2 sequences are MDHEN and SYDVKM. The CDR3 region is CASSLYDWYNEQFF. The CDR3 bases are TGTGCCAGCAGCTTATATGACTGGTACAATGAGCAGTTCTTC.

The chain couples TRBV7-6 to TRBJ2-5, with unresolved D. The germline V gene encodes CDR1 SGHVS and CDR2 FNYEAQ. There are 14 residues in the CDR3. Trimming cost V 5 bases and J 4 bases, with 14 bases left between them. The CDR3 sequence is CASSTRHSRETQYF. The DNA of the CDR3 is TGTGCCAGCAGCACCCGACACTCACGAGAGACCCAGTACTTC.

The chain combines TRBV6-4 with TRBJ2-1; TRBD2 agrees at 9 bases. Losses at the gene ends were 8 bases for V and 9 bases for J; bases not matched to a gene: 14. Germline loops: CDR1 MRHNA, CDR2 SNTAGT. CDR3 length: 15 amino acids. CDR3 protein: CASVLAGEPGLEQFF. For the CDR3, the DNA is TGTGCCAGCGTATTAGCGGGGGAACCGGGCCTTGAGCAGTTCTTC.

This clone was counted only a few times. The genes are TRBV11-2 and TRBJ2-3; TRBD2 is a possible D gene (5 bases). This CDR3 is built from 16 residues. Germline V CDR1 and CDR2: SGHAT, FQNNGV. V lost 5 bases and J lost 8, with 23 bases in between. The DNA for the CDR3 is TGTGCCAGCAGCGTCGTGGAGCGGACTCTTACTCGTACGCAGTATTTT. It specifies CASSVVERTLTRTQYF.

The chain has TRBV28 and TRBJ1-3; TRBD1 matches at 7 bases. CDR1 MDHEN and CDR2 SYDVKM come from the germline V gene. Trimming took 5 bases from V and 3 from J; bases not matched to a gene: 4. There are 14 residues in the CDR3. The CDR3 protein is CASSRDRVGNTIYF. DNA for the CDR3: TGTGCCAGCAGTCGCGACAGGGTTGGAAACACCATATATTTT.

This clone showed up just a few times. The chain has TRBV6-6 and TRBJ2-3; D may be TRBD2 (6 bases). The V gene lost 6 bases and the J gene lost 3 bases, with 16 bases spanning the gap. The CDR3 contains 15 residues. In germline, CDR1 is MNHNY, CDR2 SVGAGI (reference sequence). The CDR3 nucleotides read TGTGCCAGCAGCCCAAGGCGGGGAGGAACAGATACGCAGTATTTT. Translating gives CASSPRRGGTDTQYF.

V gene TRBV9 combines with J gene TRBJ2-2; 7 nucleotides line up with TRBD2. The CDR3 spans 16 residues. The trim removed 4 bases at V and 1 base at J, leaving 7 bases unmatched. Germline CDR1 and CDR2: SGDLS and YYNGEE. The chain's CDR3 is CASSSGLAVNTGELFF. The CDR3 coding sequence is TGTGCCAGCAGCTCGGGTCTAGCGGTGAACACCGGGGAGCTGTTTTTT. The complete variable domain, with remaining parts taken from reference TRBV9 and TRBJ2-2, reads DSGVTQTPKHLITATGQRVTLRCSPRSGDLSVYWYQQSLDQGLQFLIQYYNGEERAKGNILERFSAQQFPDLHSELNLSSLELGDSALYFCASSSGLAVNTGELFFGEGSRLTVL.

This rearrangement joins TRBV7-2 to TRBJ2-7, with D possibly being TRBD2 (6 bases). Trimming pared 1 base from V and 5 bases from J, leaving 18 bases between. Germline V gene data show CDR1 as SGHTA and CDR2 as FQGNSA. This CDR3 spans 16 amino acids. The CDR3 region is CASSLDGGIIVDEQYF. CDR3 DNA sequence: TGTGCCAGCAGCTTAGACGGGGGAATAATCGTGGACGAGCAGTACTTC.

This clone appeared once. The J gene is TRBJ2-1, the V gene TRBV18; 9 bases are a match to TRBD1. The junction had 8 bases not matched to a gene; V was cut back by 6 bases and J by 2 bases. The CDR3 contains 16 residues. CDR1 is KGHSH and CDR2 is LQKENI in the germline V gene. The CDR3 region is CASSRVDRGTYNEQFF. CDR3 coding DNA: TGTGCCAGCTCCCGGGTAGACAGGGGGACCTACAATGAGCAGTTCTTC.

Written as DNA, the CDR3 is TGTGCCTGGAGTCCGAGAGGGGACAGGCCAGAGGATCAGCCCCAGCATTTT. Protein: CAWSPRGDRPEDQPQHF. The rearrangement links TRBV30 to TRBJ1-5; TRBD1 matches 8 bases. V dropped 2 bases and J dropped 5; count of bases not matched to a gene: 14. Germline CDR1 is GTSNPN and CDR2 is SVGIG (reference sequence). The CDR3 is 17 amino acids.

The chain recombines TRBV6-5 with TRBJ2-7; D ambiguous. Trimming removed 0 bases at V and 3 bases at J, with 12 bases between. Germline V gene sequence: CDR1 MNHEY, CDR2 SVGAGI. This CDR3 is 15 amino acids long. This CDR3 is CASSYSPRRNYEQYF. The DNA for the CDR3 is TGTGCCAGCAGTTACTCCCCTAGACGGAACTACGAGCAGTACTTC.

V is TRBV5-4 and J is TRBJ1-5; possibly TRBD1 for D (5 bases). The CDR3 sequence is 16 residues long. Trimming removed 0 bases at V and 3 bases at J, with 13 bases between. The germline gives CDR1 SGHNT, CDR2 YYREEE (reference sequence). The CDR3 nucleotides read TGTGCCAGCAGCTTGGACGGATCGACAGTCAATCAGCCCCAGCATTTT. Amino acids: CASSLDGSTVNQPQHF.

This clone is a singleton in its sample. The J gene is TRBJ2-3, the V gene TRBV6-5; TRBD1 agrees at 7 bases. This CDR3 comprises 15 residues. With 2 bases clipped from V and 3 bases from J, the junction kept 5 bases outside the gene matches. Germline V gives CDR1 MNHEY, CDR2 SVGAGI. In nucleotides, the CDR3 is TGTGCCAGCAGTTACGAGGGGGCCGGGACAGATACGCAGTATTTT. This translates into CASSYEGAGTDTQYF.

V usage is TRBV19 and J usage is TRBJ1-2; D may be TRBD1 (5 bases). Trimming stripped 3 bases from V and 7 bases from J, with 15 bases between. This CDR3 contains 14 residues. Germline-derived CDR1 and CDR2 are LNHDA and SQIVND (reference sequence). The CDR3 reads CASSIPGTPIGYTF. The CDR3 DNA is TGTGCCAGTAGTATCCCCGGGACTCCAATTGGCTACACCTTC.

The CDR3 region is CASSTYGPVWETQYF. The CDR3 DNA follows: TGTGCCAGCAGCACCTATGGGCCGGTTTGGGAGACCCAGTACTTC. J is TRBJ2-5 and V is TRBV7-2; D gene ambiguous. V was clipped by 5 bases and J by 5 bases, with 18 bases between them. CDR3 size: 15 residues. The V gene's germline CDR1 is SGHTA and CDR2 FQGNSA.

The chain is built from TRBV6-6 and TRBJ1-5; possibly TRBD1 for D (6 bases). The CDR3 consists of 14 residues. Trimming stripped 5 bases from V and 5 bases from J, with 13 bases between. Germline V gene data show CDR1 as MNHNY and CDR2 as SVGAGI (reference sequence). The CDR3 nucleotides are TGTGCCAGCAGTCAAAGACAGGTAGATCAGCCCCAGCATTTT. Its translation: CASSQRQVDQPQHF.

This clone has just a few counts. This chain uses TRBV28 with TRBJ1-5; the match to TRBD1 covers 10 bases. The CDR3 has 16 residues. Germline CDR1 is MDHEN and CDR2 is SYDVKM. After removal of 6 bases from V and 7 bases from J, the junction contained 12 bases not matched to a gene. CDR3 DNA: TGTGCCAGCAGACCCTCGACAGGGGGCGGGAGACAGCCCCAGCATTTT. Translating gives CASRPSTGGGRQPQHF.

The rearrangement links TRBV7-2 to TRBJ2-7; D unresolved. CDR1 is SGHTA and CDR2 is FQGNSA in the germline V gene. The CDR3 runs to 15 residues. With 0 bases removed from V and 2 bases from J, the gap between germline ends came to 11 bases. DNA for the CDR3: TGTGCCAGCAGCTTAGCGCTCGCAGTTACCTACGAGCAGTACTTC. Translated: CASSLALAVTYEQYF.

The genes are TRBV27 and TRBJ1-2; the match to TRBD1 covers 10 bases. J gave up 0 bases and V 7 bases, and 11 bases lay outside the gene matches. Germline V gene sequence: CDR1 MNHEY, CDR2 SMNVEV (reference sequence). The CDR3 loop spans 17 amino acids. The CDR3: CASMPWTGGRTNYGYTF. CDR3 coding DNA: TGTGCCAGCATGCCGTGGACAGGGGGAAGGACTAACTATGGCTACACCTTC.

The chain uses TRBV6-4 and TRBJ2-7; TRBD2 is a possible D gene (7 bases). CDR1 and CDR2 (germline): MRHNA, SNTAGT. V lost 2 bases and J 0 bases, leaving 17 bases between the germline ends. The CDR3 contains 17 residues. The CDR3 is CASSDRRYREGSYEQYF. In DNA, the CDR3 is TGTGCCAGCAGTGACCGGCGATACAGGGAGGGCTCCTACGAGCAGTACTTC.

As concerns this clone: Sequence at one end of the junction differs from germline and may be a read error. The V call is TRBV6-1, the J call TRBJ2-5, with 11 bases that match TRBD2. Germline-derived CDR1 and CDR2 are MNHNS and SASEGT. This CDR3 is built from 14 residues. The CDR3 region is CAGRLAGQQETQYF. The CDR3 nucleotides are TGTGCCGGCAGACTAGCGGGACAACAAGAGACCCAGTACTTC.

The J gene is TRBJ2-2, the V gene TRBV4-1; 9 bases fit TRBD2. Germline trimming cut 2 bases from V and 4 bases from J; bases unmatched to any gene: 5. The CDR3 covers 16 residues. Germline V gene data show CDR1 as MGHRA and CDR2 as YSYEKL. The CDR3 here is CASSQRLAGSTGELFF. The CDR3 nucleotides are TGCGCCAGCAGCCAACGCCTAGCGGGGAGCACCGGGGAGCTGTTTTTT.

About this clone: One junction end disagrees with the germline gene, perhaps due to a read error. V usage is TRBV7-9 and J usage is TRBJ1-5; the D is unclear. CDR3 size: 13 residues. The germline CDR1 and CDR2 sequences are SEHNR and FQNEAQ (reference sequence). CDR3 amino acids: CSSSLGVNQPQHF. The DNA for the CDR3 is TGTTCCAGCAGCTTAGGAGTCAATCAGCCCCAGCATTTT.

This clone was seen only once. The rearrangement joins TRBV6-5 to TRBJ2-7; 7 bases align to TRBD1. Per germline, CDR1 MNHEY and CDR2 SVGAGI. Trimming removed 5 bases from V and 7 bases from J; junction bases left unmatched: 11. The CDR3 is 14 amino acids. CDR3: CASSARTQTGEQYF. CDR3 in DNA: TGTGCCAGCAGTGCGAGGACTCAGACAGGGGAGCAGTACTTC.

The chain is built from TRBV27 and TRBJ1-1; D ambiguous. The ends were cut back, 5 bases at V and 4 bases at J, with 14 bases in the middle. This CDR3 comprises 14 residues. Germline V lookup: CDR1 MNHEY, CDR2 SMNVEV (reference sequence). CDR3 residues: CASSHGEVRTEAFF. The DNA for the CDR3 is TGTGCCAGCAGTCACGGGGAAGTCCGCACTGAAGCTTTCTTT.

V gene TRBV6-6 combines with J gene TRBJ1-1, with a possible D match to TRBD1 (5 bases). Trimming removed 2 bases at V and 4 bases at J, with 14 bases between. CDR1 and CDR2 (germline): MNHNY, SVGAGI (reference sequence). There are 15 residues in the CDR3. In nucleotides, the CDR3 is TGTGCCAGCAGTTACGGGCGGGGCGGCGTCACTGAAGCTTTCTTT. Translated, it gives CASSYGRGGVTEAFF.

This clone was seen a single time. This chain links TRBV11-1 with TRBJ2-5; D call uncertain. V lost 1 base and J lost 3, with 12 bases in between. The CDR3 sequence is 15 residues long. Germline V gene lookup returns CDR1 SGHAT and CDR2 FQDESV (reference sequence). CDR3 amino acids: CASSLEYRSKETQYF. CDR3 coding DNA: TGTGCCAGCAGCTTAGAGTACAGATCCAAAGAGACCCAGTACTTC. Full variable domain (outside the CDR3, taken from reference TRBV11-1 and TRBJ2-5): EAEVAQSPRYKITEKSQAVAFWCDPISGHATLYWYRQILGQGPELLVQFQDESVVDDSQLPKDRFSAERLKGVDSTLKIQPAELGDSAMYLCASSLEYRSKETQYFGPGTRLLVL.